Below, one TCR beta chain is given with its context. Germline lookup yields CDR1 SGDLS and CDR2 YYNGEE. J was trimmed by 5 bases and V by 0 bases; bases with no gene match: 6. This CDR3 comprises 15 residues. Original analysis: Amplification of reference gene primers was used by the study to estimate nucleated cell counts. Sequencing was performed with immunoSEQ multiplex PCR; in TCRdb, only in-frame clones are kept and a portion is missing. V, J and clone size derive from that table, while D and trimming were established from the DNA sequence. The sample contains some 120,000 clones, roughly 84% of which appear only once. This sample is part of a study of blood T cell repertoires in COVID-19. Study overall: Sites across the United States, Italy and Spain contributed samples from acute and convalescent COVID-19. In each case, the material was cDNA or gDNA derived from T cells, B-cell-depleted T cells, or PBMCs.

The J gene is TRBJ2-3, the V gene TRBV9; 7 bases match TRBD2. The sequence came from a woman aged 65 to 85 with acute or convalescent COVID-19. What was sequenced was peripheral blood. The DNA for the CDR3 is TGTGCCAGCAGCGTAGCTGCGGGAGTGGAAGATACGCAGTATTTT. Amino acid sequence: CASSVAAGVEDTQYF.